The 19 T cell receptor beta chains below were found in one sample sequenced in a study of beta chain features in type 1 diabetes. Broader study findings: Shortening of TCRB CDR3s, moderate but significant, appeared in all four CD4+ subsets of Type 1 diabetes patients.

No antigen is known for these receptors. What was sequenced were expressed TCRB transcripts, since all of the isolated RNA had been reverse transcribed. TCRdb's copy holds only in-frame clones and misses some; the assay was immunoSEQ multiplex PCR. The data contain almost 350,000 clones, around 9% of them singletons. The sample taken for sequencing was central memory CD4+ T cells from blood. Every receptor here comes from a man aged 25-40 years with type 1 diabetes.

Only a few counts were recorded for this clone. The chain employs TRBV6-6 and TRBJ1-3; no reliable D call. Germline lookup yields CDR1 MNHNY and CDR2 SVGAGI (reference sequence). The CDR3 is 11 residues long. V was pared by 6 bases and J by 4 bases, with 4 bases between. The CDR3 region has the DNA TGTGCCAGCAGCCTAGGAAACACCATATATTTT. This encodes CASSLGNTIYF.

This clone was detected a few times. This chain connects TRBV28 to TRBJ1-6; 8 bases map to TRBD1. Germline CDR1 and CDR2: MDHEN and SYDVKM. The CDR3 sequence is 15 residues long. Trimming removed 5 bases from V and 7 bases from J; junction bases left unmatched: 7. CDR3 protein: CASSPLTGGNSPLHF. The DNA for the CDR3 is TGTGCCAGCAGTCCTCTAACAGGGGGAAATTCACCCCTCCACTTT.

Many counts were recorded for this clone. The chain is built from TRBV29-1 and TRBJ1-4, with 7 bases lining up with TRBD1. Trimming cost V 7 bases and J 8 bases; bases outside gene matches: 4. This CDR3 is built from 11 residues. CDR1 is SQVTM and CDR2 is ANQGSEA in the germline V gene. DNA of the CDR3: TGCAGCGCAGGGACAGACGAAAAACTGTTTTTT. Residues: CSAGTDEKLFF.

This clone has only a few counts. The chain is built from TRBV4-3 and TRBJ2-5, with D possibly TRBD2 on 6 matching bases. The CDR3 is 14 residues long. V was pared by 1 base and J by 7 bases, with 13 bases between. Germline values: CDR1 LGHNA, CDR2 YSLEER. CDR3 amino acids: CASSQVEGVGTQYF. The CDR3 nucleotides read TGCGCCAGCAGCCAAGTGGAGGGAGTGGGGACCCAGTACTTC.

The genes are TRBV29-1 and TRBJ1-2; D remains ambiguous. CDR1 SQVTM and CDR2 ANQGSEA come from the germline V gene. This CDR3 comprises 13 residues. V was cut by 0 bases and J by 5 bases, with 10 bases left in between. The CDR3 DNA sequence: TGCAGCGTTGAAGAGGGAAAAGGGTATGGCTACACCTTC. It is translated as CSVEEGKGYGYTF.

This chain connects TRBV5-1 to TRBJ1-1, with TRBD1 matching over 7 bases. There are 15 residues in the CDR3. Trimming removed 1 base from V and 3 bases from J; junction bases left unmatched: 6. The V gene's germline CDR1 is SGHRS and CDR2 YFSETQ. CDR3 coding DNA: TGCGCCAGCAGCTTGATGCCAGGGGGTGACACTGAAGCTTTCTTT. Its protein is CASSLMPGGDTEAFF.

This clone occurred a few times. V is TRBV2 and J is TRBJ1-3, with 7 nucleotides matching TRBD1. The germline CDR1 and CDR2 sequences are SNHLY and FYNNEI. CDR3 length: 13 amino acids. After removal of 6 bases from V and 6 bases from J, the junction contained 5 bases not matched to a gene. The CDR3 protein is CASRGQVVNTIYF. The CDR3 nucleotides read TGTGCCAGCAGAGGACAGGTGGTAAACACCATATATTTT.

V and J are TRBV19 and TRBJ1-2; no reliable D call. Germline V gene data show CDR1 as LNHDA and CDR2 as SQIVND (reference sequence). Trimming pared 5 bases from V and 8 bases from J, leaving 21 bases between. This CDR3 spans 15 amino acids. CDR3 in DNA: TGTGCCAGTAGTCCGTTGGACGGATTTCCCCAGGGCTACACCTTC. It yields the protein CASSPLDGFPQGYTF.

This clone occurred a few times. This chain joins TRBV6-6 and TRBJ2-3; 8 bases are a match to TRBD1. The CDR3 spans 14 residues. In germline, CDR1 is MNHNY, CDR2 SVGAGI (reference sequence). J lost 3 bases, V lost 4 bases, and 3 bases had no gene match. The CDR3, as DNA: TGTGCCAGCAGTTCCGGACAGGGTACAGATACGCAGTATTTT. Its translation is CASSSGQGTDTQYF.

The chain uses TRBV29-1 and TRBJ2-5; D unresolved. Trimming took off 8 bases at V and 2 bases at J, with 9 bases between the two ends. The germline gives CDR1 SQVTM, CDR2 ANQGSEA. The CDR3 loop spans 11 amino acids. The CDR3: CSPLLQETQYF. CDR3 DNA: TGCAGCCCTCTGCTTCAAGAGACCCAGTACTTC. Full variable domain (missing parts from reference TRBV29-1 and TRBJ2-5): SAVISQKPSRDICQRGTSLTIQCQVDSQVTMMFWYRQQPGQSLTLIATANQGSEATYESGFVIDKFPISRPNLTFSTLTVSNMSPEDSSIYLCSPLLQETQYFGPGTRLLVL.

The chain joins TRBV20-1 to TRBJ2-7; no clear D. The CDR3 runs 11 residues. CDR1 DFQATT and CDR2 SNEGSKA come from the germline V gene (reference sequence). V shed 4 bases and J shed 3 bases, with 7 bases lying between them. CDR3 sequence: CSANLNYEQYF. CDR3 sequence (DNA): TGCAGTGCTAATCTAAACTACGAGCAGTACTTC.

This sequence joins TRBV7-8 and TRBJ2-2, with D hard to call. The CDR3 consists of 15 residues. The germline V gene encodes CDR1 SGHVS and CDR2 FQNEAQ. Trimming shortened V by 1 base and J by 8 bases, and 14 bases separated the two germline ends. The CDR3 DNA is TGTGCCAGCAGCTTAGTGCCGCCAGCATCAGGGGAGCTGTTTTTT. Its translation: CASSLVPPASGELFF.

About this clone: This sample also contains other DNA sequences that code for the same CDR3. The chain has TRBV30 and TRBJ1-1; D is possibly TRBD1 (6 bases). This CDR3 region has 13 residues. The germline V gene encodes CDR1 GTSNPN and CDR2 SVGIG (reference sequence). The ends were cut back, 0 bases at V and 2 bases at J, with 7 bases in the middle. In DNA form, the CDR3 reads TGTGCCTGGAGTGTGGACAGCAACACTGAAGCTTTCTTT. Protein sequence: CAWSVDSNTEAFF.

V usage is TRBV5-1 and J usage is TRBJ2-7; no firm D call. The V gene's germline CDR1 is SGHRS and CDR2 YFSETQ. The CDR3 spans 15 residues. Trimming took 4 bases from V and 6 from J, leaving 20 bases between them. CDR3 sequence: CASSPGSVPQAEQYF. CDR3 in DNA: TGCGCCAGCAGCCCTGGTTCGGTTCCTCAGGCCGAGCAGTACTTC.

This clone was seen a handful of times. The V call is TRBV5-1, the J call TRBJ2-5; TRBD1 aligns across 10 bases. J gave up 3 bases and V 3 bases, and 8 bases lay outside the gene matches. The CDR3 loop spans 16 amino acids. Germline V gene lookup returns CDR1 SGHRS and CDR2 YFSETQ. CDR3 coding DNA: TGCGCCAGCAGCTGGGACAGGGGACAAAGAAAAGAGACCCAGTACTTC. It encodes CASSWDRGQRKETQYF.

This clone was seen ten or more times. V gene TRBV7-2 combines with J gene TRBJ2-2; the D gene is possibly TRBD2 (5 bases). Trimming stripped 1 base from V and 7 bases from J, with 13 bases between. The CDR3 runs to 15 residues. Germline-derived CDR1 and CDR2 are SGHTA and FQGNSA. The CDR3 sequence: CASSLVVQRYGELFF. The CDR3 region has the DNA TGTGCCAGCAGCTTAGTGGTACAGCGGTACGGGGAGCTGTTTTTT.

This clone was detected a few times. V and J are TRBV5-1 and TRBJ2-5; D gene unclear. CDR1 is SGHRS, CDR2 YFSETQ, per germline. Trimming took off 0 bases at V and 1 base at J, with 10 bases between the two ends. The CDR3 consists of 15 residues. The CDR3 protein is CASSLGSATQETQYF. The CDR3 coding sequence is TGCGCCAGCAGCTTGGGTTCAGCCACCCAAGAGACCCAGTACTTC.

This clone has a handful of counts. The rearrangement links TRBV21-1 to TRBJ2-2; the D call in the table, TRBD2, was not verified against the DNA. TRBV21-1 is recorded as a pseudogene. The CDR3 runs to 15 residues. The CDR3 DNA follows: TGTGCCAGCATAAAGCGGACTAAGAACACCGGGGAGCTGTTTTTT. Protein product: CASIKRTKNTGELFF.

The genes are TRBV7-9 and TRBJ1-1; possibly TRBD1 for D (5 bases). The CDR3 has 14 residues. The V and J ends lost 2 bases and 4 bases respectively, with 11 bases between them. Germline CDR1 is SEHNR and CDR2 is FQNEAQ (reference sequence). The CDR3 nucleotides read TGTGCCAGCAGCTTACAGGGAGGGGTCACTGAAGCTTTCTTT. Translation: CASSLQGGVTEAFF.